Below, 14 T cell receptor beta chains from the same sample are listed, as sequenced in a study of chemoradiotherapy in HPV16-positive cancers. The protocol was immunoSEQ multiplex PCR, while the TCRdb copy is restricted to in-frame clones and leaves out a portion. This sample yields approximately 17,000 clones, of which roughly 90% are seen a single time; around 2% belongs to the top ten. The sample here was blood, taken from a patient who underwent chemoradiotherapy. All receptors derive from a human donor with HPV-associated anogenital cancer.

The chain couples TRBV27 to TRBJ1-2; 7 bases map to TRBD1. The CDR3 consists of 12 residues. Germline CDR1 reads MNHEY; CDR2 reads SMNVEV (reference sequence). V lost 4 bases to trimming and J lost 8 bases; unmatched junction nucleotides: 4. CDR3 coding DNA: TGTGCCAGCAGTTCCAACAGGGGCGGCTACACCTTC. Its translation is CASSSNRGGYTF.

This clone was seen a handful of times. J is TRBJ2-7 and V is TRBV5-1, with D uncertain. V was shortened by 0 bases and J by 2 bases, with 12 bases between the two germline ends. CDR3 length: 15 residues. Germline CDR1 is SGHRS and CDR2 is YFSETQ. CDR3 DNA sequence: TGCGCCAGCAGCTTGGTCCTAGATGGAACCTACGAGCAGTACTTC. Amino acids: CASSLVLDGTYEQYF. Together with reference TRBV5-1 and TRBJ2-7, the CDR3 gives the full variable domain: KAGVTQTPRYLIKTRGQQVTLSCSPISGHRSVSWYQQTPGQGLQFLFEYFSETQRNKGNFPGRFSGRQFSNSRSEMNVSTLELGDSALYLCASSLVLDGTYEQYFGPGTRLTVT.

The chain combines TRBV5-4 with TRBJ1-1; D uncertain. V lost 1 base, J lost 4 bases, and 8 bases lay in between. Germline V CDR1 and CDR2: SGHNT, YYREEE (reference sequence). This CDR3 has 13 amino acids. In nucleotides, the CDR3 is TGTGCCAGCAGCTTGTCTTCGATCACTGAAGCTTTCTTT. Its protein is CASSLSSITEAFF.

The chain joins TRBV6-5 to TRBJ2-3; D is undetermined. This CDR3 region has 12 residues. Trimming cost V 5 bases and J 4 bases, with 7 bases left between them. CDR1 is MNHEY and CDR2 is SVGAGI in the germline V gene. The CDR3 DNA follows: TGTGCCAGCAGTCTAGGGTCAGATACGCAGTATTTT. Translated: CASSLGSDTQYF.

The V gene is TRBV2, the J gene TRBJ1-2; tentatively, D is TRBD1 (6 bases). The CDR3 sequence is 12 residues long. V was trimmed by 5 bases and J by 6 bases, leaving 10 bases between them. Germline loops: CDR1 SNHLY, CDR2 FYNNEI. CDR3 sequence: CASSRTEDGYTF. In nucleotides, the CDR3 is TGTGCCAGCAGTCGGACAGAAGATGGCTACACCTTC.

The rearrangement uses TRBV19 and TRBJ1-2; perhaps TRBD1 as D (6 bases). There are 15 residues in the CDR3. V gave up 1 base and J gave up 3 bases, with 12 bases separating them. Looked up from germline, CDR1 is LNHDA and CDR2 is SQIVND (reference sequence). CDR3 amino acids: CASSIAGGSYYGYTF. The DNA for the CDR3 is TGTGCCAGTAGTATAGCCGGGGGCAGCTACTATGGCTACACCTTC.

V usage is TRBV4-1 and J usage is TRBJ2-1, with D maybe TRBD1 (5 bases). The CDR3 has 13 residues. Germline CDR1 MGHRA, CDR2 YSYEKL. V was shortened by 7 bases and J by 3 bases, with 10 bases between the two germline ends. For the CDR3, the DNA is TGCGCCAGCACGTCAAGGGGCTACAATGAGCAGTTCTTC. This codes for CASTSRGYNEQFF.

The chain carries TRBV27 and TRBJ2-1; 9 nucleotides align to TRBD2. V gave up 4 bases and J gave up 4 bases; unmatched junction bases: 8. This CDR3 spans 16 amino acids. Germline CDR1 reads MNHEY; CDR2 reads SMNVEV (reference sequence). CDR3 DNA sequence: TGTGCCAGCAGTTCGGGCGGGGGGGCGTTTTACAATGAGCAGTTCTTC. Translated, it gives CASSSGGGAFYNEQFF.

The rearrangement uses TRBV27 and TRBJ1-5; the match to TRBD1 covers 7 bases. Losses at the gene ends were 6 bases for V and 0 bases for J; bases not matched to a gene: 5. The CDR3 has 15 amino acids. The germline V gene has CDR1 MNHEY and CDR2 SMNVEV (reference sequence). CDR3 bases: TGTGCCAGCAGGGGAGGGACAGTTAGCAATCAGCCCCAGCATTTT. It encodes CASRGGTVSNQPQHF.

As regards this clone: At one end, the junction sequence differs from germline, possibly due to a read error. The CDR3 here is CAGSPDVSGNQPQHF. For the CDR3, the DNA is TGTGCCGGCTCACCGGACGTGTCGGGCAATCAGCCCCAGCATTTT. This sequence joins TRBV18 and TRBJ1-5; D gene uncertain. CDR3 length: 15 amino acids. Germline CDR1 reads KGHSH; CDR2 reads LQKENI.

The chain has TRBV7-9 and TRBJ1-1; D ambiguous. V lost 1 base and J 5 bases, leaving 8 bases between the germline ends. CDR1 is SEHNR, CDR2 FQNEAQ, per germline (reference sequence). This CDR3 region has 13 residues. CDR3 sequence reads: CASSLGLRTEAFF. CDR3 DNA sequence: TGTGCCAGCAGCTTAGGCTTGAGGACTGAAGCTTTCTTT.

This chain uses TRBV6-1 with TRBJ1-5; unclear D gene. This CDR3 is built from 14 residues. Trimming shortened V by 8 bases and J by 3 bases, and 14 bases separated the two germline ends. The germline CDR1 and CDR2 sequences are MNHNS and SASEGT. The CDR3 DNA follows: TGTGCCAGCGAAGAATGGGGTCTCAATCAGCCCCAGCATTTT. This encodes CASEEWGLNQPQHF.

The V and J genes are TRBV27 and TRBJ2-7; D unresolved. The V and J ends lost 6 bases and 3 bases respectively, with 15 bases between them. The V gene's germline CDR1 is MNHEY and CDR2 SMNVEV (reference sequence). The CDR3 covers 14 residues. Here the CDR3 reads CASSPYGDFYEQYF. The CDR3 DNA is TGTGCCAGCAGCCCCTACGGCGACTTCTACGAGCAGTACTTC.

CDR3 loop: CASSEGTGAGEQFF. DNA of the CDR3: TGTGCCAGCAGTGAAGGGACAGGGGCAGGGGAGCAGTTCTTC. This chain links TRBV6-1 with TRBJ2-1, with 9 bases that match TRBD1. The CDR3 contains 14 residues. V dropped 1 base and J dropped 10; count of bases not matched to a gene: 5. Looked up from germline, CDR1 is MNHNS and CDR2 is SASEGT.